This is a list of T cell receptor beta chains from one sample in a study of glioma-infiltrating T cells. Using its own MiXCR run on the multiplex PCR reads, TCRdb lists one record per CDR3 protein. This sample carries over 100,000 distinct CDR3 sequences, 25% to 30% of them seen once, and the ten largest clones take 35%. The sample comprised glioma tissue, nonneoplastic brain tissue, or PBMCs (not recorded which). These receptor sequences come from a human donor with low-grade glioma or glioblastoma, undergoing nonglioma brain surgery, or in good health (not recorded which). Both conserved end residues are part of each CDR3. The D gene is left open where the match is weak. A clone size is listed for some rows: how often the clone was seen (once, few, many), or a class if it is expanded.

CDR3 protein: CASSPASGNRNEQFF
CDR3 DNA: TGTGCCAGCAGCCCGGCAAGCGGCAACCGCAATGAGCAGTTCTTC
V gene: TRBV28
J gene: TRBJ2-1
D gene: .
clone size: .

CDR3 protein: CASSVTGVNTEAFF
CDR3 DNA: TGCGCCAGCAGCGTAACAGGGGTGAACACTGAAGCTTTCTTT
V gene: TRBV5-1
J gene: TRBJ1-1
D gene: TRBD1
clone size: many

CDR3 protein: CASSARDGGDNTEAFF
CDR3 DNA: TGTGCCAGCAGCGCGCGGGACGGAGGGGATAACACTGAAGCTTTCTTT
V gene: TRBV2
J gene: TRBJ1-1
D gene: .
clone size: .

CDR3 protein: CAISAQGQGGWMNTEAFF
CDR3 DNA: TGTGCCATCAGTGCACAGGGACAGGGAGGTTGGATGAACACTGAAGCTTTCTTT
V gene: TRBV10-3
J gene: TRBJ1-1
D gene: TRBD1
clone size: many

CDR3 protein: CASSPGLTGDYGYTF
CDR3 DNA: TGTGCCAGCTCACCGGGACTTACCGGGGACTATGGCTACACCTTC
V gene: TRBV18
J gene: TRBJ1-2
D gene: .
clone size: many

CDR3 protein: CASAIDSPHAEAFF
CDR3 DNA: TGTGCCAGCGCTATCGACAGCCCCCACGCTGAAGCTTTCTTT
V gene: TRBV6-1
J gene: TRBJ1-1
D gene: .
clone size: .

CDR3 protein: CTTHEGQGGIYGYTF
CDR3 DNA: TGCACCACTCATGAGGGGCAGGGGGGCATCTATGGCTACACCTTC
V gene: TRBV29-1
J gene: TRBJ1-2
D gene: TRBD1
clone size: many

CDR3 protein: CASSPGDSDSNQPQHF
CDR3 DNA: TGTGCCAGCAGTCCAGGGGACAGCGATAGCAATCAGCCCCAGCATTTT
V gene: TRBV28
J gene: TRBJ1-5
D gene: TRBD1
clone size: many

CDR3 protein: CSVDRGRDTDTQYF
CDR3 DNA: TGCAGCGTTGACCGGGGCAGGGACACAGATACGCAGTATTTT
V gene: TRBV29-1
J gene: TRBJ2-3
D gene: .
clone size: .

CDR3 protein: CASSYGQHTAAFF
CDR3 DNA: TGTGCTAGCAGCTACGGACAGCACACTGCAGCTTTCTTT
V gene: TRBV28
J gene: TRBJ1-1
D gene: .
clone size: .

CDR3 protein: CATSDPSAGPSYNEQFF
CDR3 DNA: TGTGCCACCAGTGATCCCTCAGCGGGACCGTCCTACAATGAGCAGTTCTTC
V gene: TRBV24-1
J gene: TRBJ2-1
D gene: TRBD2
clone size: many

CDR3 protein: CASSFLDRITYEQYF
CDR3 DNA: TGTGCCAGCAGTTTTTTGGACAGGATAACCTACGAGCAGTACTTC
V gene: TRBV27
J gene: TRBJ2-7
D gene: TRBD1
clone size: many

CDR3 protein: CSVEPRLAGGEQFF
CDR3 DNA: TGCAGCGTTGAACCGAGACTAGCGGGAGGGGAGCAGTTCTTC
V gene: TRBV29-1
J gene: TRBJ2-1
D gene: TRBD2
clone size: .

CDR3 protein: CASSLAGVADTQYF
CDR3 DNA: TGTGCCAGCAGTCTAGCGGGAGTGGCAGATACGCAGTATTTT
V gene: TRBV28
J gene: TRBJ2-3
D gene: TRBD2
clone size: many

CDR3 protein: CASKLAGGTYNEQFF
CDR3 DNA: TGTGCCAGCAAGCTAGCGGGAGGGACCTACAATGAGCAGTTCTTC
V gene: TRBV6-5
J gene: TRBJ2-1
D gene: TRBD2
clone size: .

CDR3 protein: CASRAGDRVMGLSSVGELFF
CDR3 DNA: TGTGCCAGCAGAGCCGGGGACAGGGTAATGGGGTTATCCAGTGTCGGGGAGCTGTTTTTT
V gene: TRBV6-1
J gene: TRBJ2-2
D gene: TRBD1
clone size: many

CDR3 protein: CASSQDRVSGGNRGGELFF
CDR3 DNA: TGCGCCAGCAGCCAAGATCGAGTCAGTGGAGGGAATCGTGGCGGGGAGCTGTTTTTT
V gene: TRBV4-1
J gene: TRBJ2-2
D gene: .
clone size: .

CDR3 protein: CAISEGVSGYTEAFF
CDR3 DNA: TGTGCCATCAGTGAAGGGGTCTCCGGGTACACTGAAGCTTTCTTT
V gene: TRBV10-3
J gene: TRBJ1-1
D gene: .
clone size: .

CDR3 protein: CASSLRGQGNTEAFF
CDR3 DNA: TGTGCCAGCAGCTTACGGGGACAGGGGAACACTGAAGCTTTCTTT
V gene: TRBV7-2
J gene: TRBJ1-1
D gene: TRBD1
clone size: many

CDR3 protein: CASSPIRAPTYNSPLHF
CDR3 DNA: TGTGCCAGCAGCCCGATCAGGGCGCCAACCTATAATTCACCCCTCCACTTT
V gene: TRBV3-1
J gene: TRBJ1-6
D gene: .
clone size: few

CDR3 protein: CAIAPAELAGNQPQHF
CDR3 DNA: TGTGCCATCGCCCCCGCAGAGTTGGCCGGCAATCAGCCCCAGCATTTT
V gene: TRBV10-3
J gene: TRBJ1-5
D gene: .
clone size: many

CDR3 protein: CSIGQTSTDTQYF
CDR3 DNA: TGCAGTATCGGACAGACCTCCACAGATACGCAGTATTTT
V gene: TRBV20-1
J gene: TRBJ2-3
D gene: .
clone size: many

CDR3 protein: CSVASGRGYNEQFF
CDR3 DNA: TGCAGCGTTGCTAGCGGGAGGGGGTACAATGAGCAGTTCTTC
V gene: TRBV29-1
J gene: TRBJ2-1
D gene: TRBD2
clone size: many

CDR3 protein: CASSSSSGTVTDTQYF
CDR3 DNA: TGTGCCAGCAGCTCCTCTTCCGGGACGGTCACAGATACGCAGTATTTT
V gene: TRBV7-2
J gene: TRBJ2-3
D gene: .
clone size: many

CDR3 protein: CATSDLTESTDTQYF
CDR3 DNA: TGTGCCACCAGTGATTTGACAGAAAGCACAGATACGCAGTATTTT
V gene: TRBV24-1
J gene: TRBJ2-3
D gene: .
clone size: many

CDR3 protein: CASSWGGQGEQFF
CDR3 DNA: TGTGCCAGCAGCTGGGGGGGGCAAGGGGAGCAGTTCTTC
V gene: TRBV7-2
J gene: TRBJ2-1
D gene: .
clone size: many

CDR3 protein: CASSRWITDTQYF
CDR3 DNA: TGTGCCAGTAGTCGGTGGATCACAGATACGCAGTATTTT
V gene: TRBV19
J gene: TRBJ2-3
D gene: .
clone size: few

CDR3 protein: CASSLDGATNQPQHF
CDR3 DNA: TGTGCCAGCAGCTTAGACGGGGCCACCAATCAGCCCCAGCATTTT
V gene: TRBV11-3
J gene: TRBJ1-5
D gene: .
clone size: .

CDR3 protein: CASSLSEGAGLSTGELFF
CDR3 DNA: TGTGCCAGCAGTTTATCCGAGGGGGCTGGTTTGAGCACCGGGGAGCTGTTTTTT
V gene: TRBV28
J gene: TRBJ2-2
D gene: TRBD1
clone size: many

CDR3 protein: CATSRASGQGRDTQYF
CDR3 DNA: TGTGCCACCAGCAGAGCGTCAGGGCAGGGCCGGGATACGCAGTATTTT
V gene: TRBV15
J gene: TRBJ2-3
D gene: .
clone size: many

CDR3 protein: CSKSRGSSSYNEQYF
CDR3 DNA: TGCAGTAAATCGCGGGGTTCAAGCTCCTACAACGAGCAGTACTTC
V gene: TRBV20-1
J gene: TRBJ2-7
D gene: .
clone size: .

CDR3 protein: CASSLVAGGSYKQYF
CDR3 DNA: TGTGCCAGCAGCCTCGTAGCGGGGGGCTCCTACAAGCAGTACTTC
V gene: TRBV3-1
J gene: TRBJ2-7
D gene: TRBD2
clone size: .

CDR3 protein: CASSPIRDSSYEQYF
CDR3 DNA: TGTGCCAGCAGTCCGATTAGAGACAGCTCCTACGAGCAGTACTTC
V gene: TRBV28
J gene: TRBJ2-7
D gene: .
clone size: many

CDR3 protein: CASSTRTGNNQPQHF
CDR3 DNA: TGTGCCAGCAGTACGCGGACAGGGAACAATCAGCCCCAGCATTTT
V gene: TRBV12-3/TRBV12-4
J gene: TRBJ1-5
D gene: TRBD1
clone size: many

CDR3 protein: CASSQVSGGNGYTF
CDR3 DNA: TGTGCCAGCAGCCAAGTTTCAGGGGGTAATGGCTACACCTTC
V gene: TRBV3-1
J gene: TRBJ1-2
D gene: TRBD1
clone size: many

CDR3 protein: CASSFRQGGGNTIYF
CDR3 DNA: TGTGCCAGCAGTTTCAGACAGGGGGGTGGAAACACCATATATTTT
V gene: TRBV12-3/TRBV12-4
J gene: TRBJ1-3
D gene: TRBD1
clone size: many

CDR3 protein: CASSTGTASYEQYF
CDR3 DNA: TGTGCCAGCAGTACCGGGACGGCCTCCTACGAGCAGTACTTC
V gene: TRBV28
J gene: TRBJ2-7
D gene: .
clone size: many